The clone carrying this T cell receptor (beta chain) was detected a few times. Antigen unknown. This entry is derived from a study of T-cell memory formation after mild COVID-19. Study-wide findings and caveats: CD4/CD8 balance characterized clones contracting day 15 to 85, and CD4+ skew characterized later expanders.

The CDR3 has 19 amino acids. Germline CDR1 and CDR2: LGHDT and YNNKEL (reference sequence). Unmatched junction bases numbered 17, after V lost 2 bases and J lost 5 bases. MiXCR, run by TCRdb on the 5' RACE reads, gives a single entry per CDR3 protein. The repertoire holds 200,000 or so distinct CDR3 sequences, with around 9.5% as singletons. The receptor's source is a man younger than 30 who had mild COVID-19 (a few samples of this study predate the infection). Cell type and time point are not known. The chain uses TRBV3-1 and TRBJ2-5, with 10 positions matching TRBD2. Sequencing was carried out using PBMCs or a T cell subset sorted from them (not recorded which). The CDR3 DNA sequence: TGTGCCAGCAGCCAAACCCTGTCGGCCCAAGCGGGGGGGCTGGAGACCCAGTACTTC. It translates to CASSQTLSAQAGGLETQYF.